Listed below are T cell receptor beta chains from one sample, sequenced in a study of technical replicates of blood from a handful of donors. Profiling relied on immunoSEQ multiplex PCR, and the TCRdb table lists in-frame clones only, not all of them. The data contain 60,000 to 90,000 clones, 90% to 95% of them singletons. Sample: T cells isolated from PBMCs. These receptors originate from a human donor in good health. Each CDR3 is given with its conserved first and last residue. The order of the fields is CDR3 protein, CDR3 DNA, clone size, D gene, J gene, V gene. A D gene is named only where the DNA matches it firmly. Only part of the rows carry a size: once, few, many, or a class if the clone is expanded.

cdr3_aa: CASSFGVSDEQFF
cdr3_nt: TGTGCCAGCAGTTTCGGGGTATCGGATGAGCAGTTCTTC
clone_size: -
d_call: -
j_call: TRBJ2-1
v_call: TRBV27

cdr3_aa: CASSIAHGSGNTIYF
cdr3_nt: TGTGCCAGTAGTATAGCTCACGGGTCTGGAAACACCATATATTTT
clone_size: -
d_call: -
j_call: TRBJ1-3
v_call: TRBV19

cdr3_aa: CASSSSGRATEQFF
cdr3_nt: TGTGCCAGCAGCTCGAGCGGGAGGGCCACTGAGCAGTTCTTC
clone_size: -
d_call: TRBD2
j_call: TRBJ2-1
v_call: TRBV5-6

cdr3_aa: CASSPPLHVEAFF
cdr3_nt: TGTGCCAGCTCACCACCTTTACATGTTGAAGCTTTCTTT
clone_size: -
d_call: -
j_call: TRBJ1-1
v_call: TRBV18

cdr3_aa: CSVLLVATYEQYF
cdr3_nt: TGCAGCGTCTTACTGGTCGCAACCTACGAGCAGTACTTC
clone_size: -
d_call: -
j_call: TRBJ2-7
v_call: TRBV29-1

cdr3_aa: CATQGLQSSYEQYF
cdr3_nt: TGTGCCACCCAAGGACTCCAAAGCTCCTACGAGCAGTACTTC
clone_size: -
d_call: -
j_call: TRBJ2-7
v_call: TRBV15

cdr3_aa: CASSFEGVATEAFF
cdr3_nt: TGTGCCAGCAGTTTTGAAGGGGTGGCCACTGAAGCTTTCTTT
clone_size: -
d_call: -
j_call: TRBJ1-1
v_call: TRBV27

cdr3_aa: CACNPTGPGYTF
cdr3_nt: TGTGCCTGTAACCCCACAGGCCCTGGCTACACCTTC
clone_size: -
d_call: -
j_call: TRBJ1-2
v_call: TRBV30

cdr3_aa: CSVETDTPGNTIYF
cdr3_nt: TGCAGCGTTGAAACCGATACACCTGGAAACACCATATATTTT
clone_size: -
d_call: -
j_call: TRBJ1-3
v_call: TRBV29-1

cdr3_aa: CASSEPGQGAHEQYF
cdr3_nt: TGTGCCAGCAGTGAACCGGGTCAGGGGGCGCATGAGCAGTACTTC
clone_size: -
d_call: TRBD1
j_call: TRBJ2-7
v_call: TRBV2

cdr3_aa: CASSRWDRGDMNTEAFF
cdr3_nt: TGCGCCAGCAGCCGCTGGGACAGGGGCGATATGAACACTGAAGCTTTCTTT
clone_size: -
d_call: TRBD1
j_call: TRBJ1-1
v_call: TRBV4-1

cdr3_aa: CASSLAQANTGELFF
cdr3_nt: TGCGCCAGCAGCTTGGCCCAGGCGAACACCGGGGAGCTGTTTTTT
clone_size: -
d_call: -
j_call: TRBJ2-2
v_call: TRBV5-1

cdr3_aa: CASSVGSSGTDEQFF
cdr3_nt: TGTGCCAGCAGCGTAGGATCTAGCGGGACAGATGAGCAGTTCTTC
clone_size: -
d_call: TRBD2
j_call: TRBJ2-1
v_call: TRBV9

cdr3_aa: CASRDREQGEAFF
cdr3_nt: TGTGCCAGCAGGGACAGGGAGCAGGGCGAAGCTTTCTTT
clone_size: -
d_call: TRBD1
j_call: TRBJ1-1
v_call: TRBV6-5

cdr3_aa: CASSFSFSTDTQYF
cdr3_nt: TGTGCCAGCAGCTTTAGTTTCTCCACGGATACGCAGTATTTT
clone_size: -
d_call: -
j_call: TRBJ2-3
v_call: TRBV11-3

cdr3_aa: CASSRTSGPLNEQFF
cdr3_nt: TGTGCCAGCAGCCGGACTAGCGGACCCCTGAATGAGCAGTTCTTC
clone_size: -
d_call: TRBD2
j_call: TRBJ2-1
v_call: TRBV6-5

cdr3_aa: CASSYPGVGLYEQYF
cdr3_nt: TGTGCCAGCAGTTACCCCGGGGTGGGTCTCTACGAGCAGTACTTC
clone_size: -
d_call: -
j_call: TRBJ2-7
v_call: TRBV6-5

cdr3_aa: CASRPGTGLWDGYTF
cdr3_nt: TGTGCCAGCAGACCCGGGACAGGGCTTTGGGATGGCTACACCTTC
clone_size: -
d_call: TRBD1
j_call: TRBJ1-2
v_call: TRBV5-5

cdr3_aa: CASRTSSYEQYF
cdr3_nt: TGCGCCAGCCGTACGAGCTCCTACGAGCAGTACTTC
clone_size: -
d_call: -
j_call: TRBJ2-7
v_call: TRBV5-1

cdr3_aa: CASSYSGDRQPQHF
cdr3_nt: TGTGCCAGCAGTTACTCAGGGGATAGGCAGCCCCAGCATTTT
clone_size: -
d_call: -
j_call: TRBJ1-5
v_call: TRBV6-6

cdr3_aa: CASSLGTGAYEQYF
cdr3_nt: TGTGCCAGCAGCTTAGGGACAGGGGCCTACGAGCAGTACTTC
clone_size: -
d_call: TRBD1
j_call: TRBJ2-7
v_call: TRBV11-2

cdr3_aa: CASSEGGGSYEQYF
cdr3_nt: TGTGCCAGCAGCGAAGGGGGGGGGTCCTACGAGCAGTACTTC
clone_size: -
d_call: -
j_call: TRBJ2-7
v_call: TRBV9

cdr3_aa: CASSIASGRALNTGELFF
cdr3_nt: TGTGCCAGTAGTATCGCTAGCGGGAGGGCCCTAAACACCGGGGAGCTGTTTTTT
clone_size: -
d_call: TRBD2
j_call: TRBJ2-2
v_call: TRBV19

cdr3_aa: CASSHTGEDTQYF
cdr3_nt: TGTGCCAGCAGCCACACAGGGGAAGATACGCAGTATTTT
clone_size: -
d_call: TRBD1
j_call: TRBJ2-3
v_call: TRBV5-8

cdr3_aa: CASSSDRGLDGYTF
cdr3_nt: TGTGCCAGCAGTTCCGACAGGGGATTGGATGGCTACACCTTC
clone_size: -
d_call: TRBD1
j_call: TRBJ1-2
v_call: TRBV6-5

cdr3_aa: CAWNQGVGNEQFF
cdr3_nt: TGTGCCTGGAATCAAGGGGTAGGTAATGAGCAGTTCTTC
clone_size: -
d_call: -
j_call: TRBJ2-1
v_call: TRBV30

cdr3_aa: CASSPPISGHTGELFF
cdr3_nt: TGTGCCAGCTCACCACCAATTAGCGGGCACACCGGGGAGCTGTTTTTT
clone_size: once
d_call: TRBD2
j_call: TRBJ2-2
v_call: TRBV18

cdr3_aa: CASSIPGTAYEQYF
cdr3_nt: TGTGCCAGTAGTATCCCCGGGACAGCCTACGAGCAGTACTTC
clone_size: -
d_call: TRBD1
j_call: TRBJ2-7
v_call: TRBV19

cdr3_aa: CAWSESSDTEAFF
cdr3_nt: TGTGCCTGGAGTGAATCCAGTGACACTGAAGCTTTCTTT
clone_size: -
d_call: -
j_call: TRBJ1-1
v_call: TRBV30

cdr3_aa: CASSIRGVYEQYF
cdr3_nt: TGTGCCAGTAGTATTCGCGGGGTTTACGAGCAGTACTTC
clone_size: -
d_call: -
j_call: TRBJ2-7
v_call: TRBV19

cdr3_aa: CASSLNSYEQYF
cdr3_nt: TGTGCCAGCAGTCTAAACTCCTACGAGCAGTACTTC
clone_size: -
d_call: -
j_call: TRBJ2-7
v_call: TRBV2

cdr3_aa: CASSFAGLAGGYEQYF
cdr3_nt: TGTGCCAGCAGCTTCGCGGGACTAGCGGGAGGGTACGAGCAGTACTTC
clone_size: -
d_call: TRBD2
j_call: TRBJ2-7
v_call: TRBV11-2

cdr3_aa: CASSLNSRNSKETQYF
cdr3_nt: TGTGCCAGCAGCTTAAACAGCCGAAATAGTAAAGAGACCCAGTACTTC
clone_size: once
d_call: -
j_call: TRBJ2-5
v_call: TRBV11-2

cdr3_aa: CASSQGLAVAQETQYF
cdr3_nt: TGCGCCAGCAGCCAAGGACTAGCGGTTGCTCAAGAGACCCAGTACTTC
clone_size: -
d_call: TRBD2
j_call: TRBJ2-5
v_call: TRBV4-3

cdr3_aa: CASSSDRRLVAEKLFF
cdr3_nt: TGTGCCAGCAGCAGTGACAGAAGGCTAGTTGCTGAAAAACTGTTTTTT
clone_size: -
d_call: -
j_call: TRBJ1-4
v_call: TRBV7-8

cdr3_aa: CASSLCGPGDPDTQYF
cdr3_nt: TGTGCCAGCAGCTTATGCGGCCCAGGGGACCCAGATACGCAGTATTTT
clone_size: -
d_call: -
j_call: TRBJ2-3
v_call: TRBV7-4